The rows below give T cell receptor beta chains drawn from one sample of a study of radiotherapy plus CTLA-4 blockade in lung cancer. Here immunoSEQ multiplex PCR was the method, and the copy in TCRdb shows in-frame clones only, minus some. Among 40,000 to 60,000 clones listed, approximately 78% were seen once. This specimen consisted of peripheral blood, obtained from a patient treated with radiotherapy plus ipilimumab. These receptors originate from a human donor with non-small cell lung cancer who had stable disease on radiotherapy plus ipilimumab. Both conserved end residues are part of each CDR3. Each record gives: D gene, clone size, V gene, J gene, CDR3 DNA, CDR3 protein. The D gene is left open where the match is weak. A clone size is listed for some rows: how often the clone was seen (once, few, many), or a class if it is expanded.

TRBD2	-	TRBV10-1	TRBJ2-7	TGCGCCAGCAGCGCTAGCGGAACTTACGAGCAGTACTTC	CASSASGTYEQYF
-	-	TRBV30	TRBJ1-5	TGTGCCCTACCCTATCCCCGGGGGGGGCGGATCCCTCGGTATAGCAATCAGCCCCAGCATTTT	CALPYPRGGRIPRYSNQPQHF
TRBD1	-	TRBV27	TRBJ1-1	TGTGCCAGCAGTTTACGTAGTGGCAGGGGGCTTTGGACTGAAGCTTTCTTT	CASSLRSGRGLWTEAFF
TRBD2	-	TRBV27	TRBJ2-1	TGTGCCAGCAGTCCCGGGACTAGCGGGATCTTTGAGCAGTTCTTC	CASSPGTSGIFEQFF
TRBD1	-	TRBV28	TRBJ1-3	TGTGCCAGCAGTTTTGAGGGACAGCCGAGAACCATATATTTT	CASSFEGQPRTIYF
-	-	TRBV19	TRBJ2-1	TGTGCCAGTAGTATAGGTCCGGGCAATGAGCAGTTCTTC	CASSIGPGNEQFF
TRBD1	-	TRBV28	TRBJ1-5	TGTGCCAGCAAGGGGACAGCCCCTAGCAATCAGCCCCAGCATTTT	CASKGTAPSNQPQHF
-	few	TRBV7-2	TRBJ1-1	TGTGCCAGCAGCTTAGCGGGACTGACGAACACTGAAGCTTTCTTT	CASSLAGLTNTEAFF
TRBD1	few	TRBV19	TRBJ1-5	TGTGCCAGTAGTATACGACAGGGTCATCAGCCCCAGCATTTT	CASSIRQGHQPQHF
TRBD1	-	TRBV6-5	TRBJ2-2	TGTGCCAGCAGGGGACAGGGGCCGGCCGGGGAGCTGTTTTTT	CASRGQGPAGELFF